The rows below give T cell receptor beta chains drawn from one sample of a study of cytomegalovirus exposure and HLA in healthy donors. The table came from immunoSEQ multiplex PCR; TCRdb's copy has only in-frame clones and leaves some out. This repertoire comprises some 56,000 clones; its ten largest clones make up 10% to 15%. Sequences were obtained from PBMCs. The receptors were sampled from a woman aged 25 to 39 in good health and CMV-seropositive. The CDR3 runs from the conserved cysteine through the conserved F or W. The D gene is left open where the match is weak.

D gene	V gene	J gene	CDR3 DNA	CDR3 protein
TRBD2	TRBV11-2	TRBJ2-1	TGTGCCAGCAGCCTCTTAGCGGGGGGGTACAATGAGCAGTTCTTC	CASSLLAGGYNEQFF
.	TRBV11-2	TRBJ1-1	TGTGCCAGCAGCCTGGAGGGAGGGAACACTGAAGCTTTCTTT	CASSLEGGNTEAFF
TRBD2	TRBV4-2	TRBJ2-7	TGTGCCAGCAGCCAAGAAACGACTAGCTCCCTCTACGAGCAGTACTTC	CASSQETTSSLYEQYF
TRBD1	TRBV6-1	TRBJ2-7	TGTGCCAGCAGGGCGGACAGGGAAGTAGATTACGAGCAGTACTTC	CASRADREVDYEQYF
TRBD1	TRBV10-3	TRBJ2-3	TGTGCCATCAGTGAGGGACCGGGACAGGGTCCAGATACGCAGTATTTT	CAISEGPGQGPDTQYF
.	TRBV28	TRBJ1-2	TGTGCCAGCACGGGCGGGGGGGTTAACTATGGCTACACCTTC	CASTGGGVNYGYTF
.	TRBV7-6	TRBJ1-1	TGTGCCAGCAGCTTTGCGGTCAACACTGAAGCTTTCTTT	CASSFAVNTEAFF
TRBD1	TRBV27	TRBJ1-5	TGTGCCAGCAGTACCCTCGACAGGGCGGATCAGCCCCAGCATTTT	CASSTLDRADQPQHF
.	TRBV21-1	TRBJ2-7	.	CASSKAWASGTYEQYF
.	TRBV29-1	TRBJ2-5	TGCAGCGTCTACAGCGGGGAGACCCAGTACTTC	CSVYSGETQYF
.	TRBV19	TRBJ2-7	TGTGCCAGTAGTATAGGCCCGGGGTTCTCCTACGAGCAGTACTTC	CASSIGPGFSYEQYF
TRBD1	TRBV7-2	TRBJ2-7	TGTGCCAGCAGCTCGTCCTCGGACAGGACCTACGAGCAGTACTTC	CASSSSSDRTYEQYF
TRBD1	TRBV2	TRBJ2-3	TGTGCCAGCAGCTTGACAGGGCCTACAACAGATACGCAGTATTTT	CASSLTGPTTDTQYF
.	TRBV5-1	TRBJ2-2	TGCGCCAGCAGCTTAGCCCAAAACACCGGGGAGCTGTTTTTT	CASSLAQNTGELFF
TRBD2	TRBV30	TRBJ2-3	TGTGCCTGGAGACTAGCGGGGGGCACAGATACGCAGTATTTT	CAWRLAGGTDTQYF
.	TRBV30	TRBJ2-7	TGTGCCGTTTCTCGGGGGTCCTACGAGCAGTACTTC	CAVSRGSYEQYF
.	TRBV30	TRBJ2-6	TGTGCCTGCCCTAGGGGCTTCTCTGGGGCCAACGTCCTGACTTTC	CACPRGFSGANVLTF
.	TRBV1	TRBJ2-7	TGCACCAGCAGCACTAACGGGGGGACGTCCTACGAGCAGTACTTC	CTSSTNGGTSYEQYF
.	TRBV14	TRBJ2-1	TGTGCCAGCTCCCGGGAGAGCTCCTACAATGAGCAGTTCTTC	CASSRESSYNEQFF
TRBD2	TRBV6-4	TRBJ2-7	TGTGCCAGCAAACGGCGAGGGACTAGCGGACACAACTCCTACGAGCAGTACTTC	CASKRRGTSGHNSYEQYF
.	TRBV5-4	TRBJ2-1	TGTGCCAGCAGCTTGGATGGTAGCGCGTACAATGAGCAGTTCTTC	CASSLDGSAYNEQFF
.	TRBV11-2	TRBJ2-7	TGTGCCAGCAGCTTAGATACATCCTACGAGCAGTACTTC	CASSLDTSYEQYF
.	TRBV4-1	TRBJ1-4	TGCGCCAGCAGCCAAGTCTCCTCCGAGAGGGAAAAACTGTTTTTT	CASSQVSSEREKLFF
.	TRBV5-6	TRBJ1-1	TGTGCCAGCAGCTTGGCCGGGGTCCTTAAACCCACTGAAGCTTTCTTT	CASSLAGVLKPTEAFF
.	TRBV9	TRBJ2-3	TGTGCCAGCAGCGTATGGGCAGATTCCACAGATACGCAGTATTTT	CASSVWADSTDTQYF
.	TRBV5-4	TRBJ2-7	TGTGCCTGGGGGCAGGGCGAGCAGTACTTC	CAWGQGEQYF
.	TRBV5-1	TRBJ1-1	TGCGCCAGCAGCTTGGAATCTTCCCCGGGGACTGAAGCTTTCTTT	CASSLESSPGTEAFF
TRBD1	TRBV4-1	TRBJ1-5	TGCGCCAGCAGCCTCCTAGACAGGGGAGGTCAGCCCCAGCATTTT	CASSLLDRGGQPQHF
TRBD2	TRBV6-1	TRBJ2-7	TGTGCCAGCAGTGAATTAGGACTAGCGGGAGGGTACGAGCAGTACTTC	CASSELGLAGGYEQYF
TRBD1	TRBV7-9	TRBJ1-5	TGTGCCAGCAGCTCCGACAGGGTAGTTTTGGCCCAGCATTTT	CASSSDRVVLAQHF
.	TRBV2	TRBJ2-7	TGTGCCAGTCGACAGGACTCCTACGAGCAGTACTTC	CASRQDSYEQYF
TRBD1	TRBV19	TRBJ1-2	TGTGCCAGTACCCCGGACAGGGGGCGCGGCTACACCTTC	CASTPDRGRGYTF
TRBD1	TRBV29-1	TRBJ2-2	TGCAGCGTTGAGAGACAGGGGGCCGGGGAGCTGTTTTTT	CSVERQGAGELFF
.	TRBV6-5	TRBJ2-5	TGTGCCAGCAGCATCACTAGAGGAAGCCAAGAGACCCAGTACTTC	CASSITRGSQETQYF
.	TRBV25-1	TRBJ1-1	TGTGCCACCGGTTCGGGGAACACTGAAGCTTTCTTT	CATGSGNTEAFF
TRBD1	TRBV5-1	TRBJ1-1	TGCGCCAGCAGCCGGGGCGGACAGGACGGAAACACTGAAGCTTTCTTT	CASSRGGQDGNTEAFF
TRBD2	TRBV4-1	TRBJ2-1	TGCGCCAGCAGCCAAGGCTGGACTAGCGGGGGCAGAAATGAGCAGTTCTTC	CASSQGWTSGGRNEQFF
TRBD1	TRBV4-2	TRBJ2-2	TGTGCCAGCAGCCCAACTCAGGGGGCATACACCGGGGAGCTGTTTTTT	CASSPTQGAYTGELFF
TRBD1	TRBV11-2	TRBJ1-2	TGTGCCAGCAGAGTCGCACAGGGGGCGTTTAACGGCTACACCTTC	CASRVAQGAFNGYTF
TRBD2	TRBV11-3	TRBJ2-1	TGTGCCAGCAGCCCCGGGACTAGCGGGGGCGACAATGAGCAGTTCTTC	CASSPGTSGGDNEQFF
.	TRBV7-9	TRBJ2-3	TGTGCCAGCAGCTTCGGCGGGAATACGCAGTATTTT	CASSFGGNTQYF
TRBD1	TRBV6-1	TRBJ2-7	TGTGCCAGCAGTGAAGGACAGGGAAGGATCTACGAGCAGTACTTC	CASSEGQGRIYEQYF
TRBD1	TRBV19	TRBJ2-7	TGTGCCAGTAGTCCCGGGGGGACAGGGGCACAGTACTTC	CASSPGGTGAQYF
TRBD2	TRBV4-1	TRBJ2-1	TGCGCCAGCAGCCAACGGACTAGCGGGAGTAGCTCCGACAATGAGCAGTTCTTC	CASSQRTSGSSSDNEQFF
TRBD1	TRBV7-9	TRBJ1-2	TGTGCCAGCAGCCCACCGGGACAGGGAAACTATGGCTACACCTTC	CASSPPGQGNYGYTF
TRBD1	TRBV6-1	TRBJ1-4	TGTGCCAGCACCGATGACAGGGCGGCTGGGGAACTGTTTTTT	CASTDDRAAGELFF
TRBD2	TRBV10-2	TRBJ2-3	TGCGCCAGCAGTGAACCATCTAGCGGGGGCACAGATACGCAGTATTTT	CASSEPSSGGTDTQYF
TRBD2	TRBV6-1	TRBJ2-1	TGTGCCAGCAGCCTTAGCGGGGGCTACAATGAGCAGTTCTTC	CASSLSGGYNEQFF
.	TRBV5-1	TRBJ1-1	TGCGCCAGCAGCTTGACCGGGGCGGGAGGGAACACTGAAGCTTTCTTT	CASSLTGAGGNTEAFF
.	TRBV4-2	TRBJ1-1	TGTGCCAGCAGCCTCACCGGTTTTGAAGCTTTCTTT	CASSLTGFEAFF
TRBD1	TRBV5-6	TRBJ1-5	TGTGCCAGCAGCTTGCGGCTTACAGGGGGGAGCAATCAGCCCCAGCATTTT	CASSLRLTGGSNQPQHF
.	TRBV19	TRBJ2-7	TGTGCCAGTAGTATAAAGTCCGGAGTATACGAGCAGTACTTC	CASSIKSGVYEQYF
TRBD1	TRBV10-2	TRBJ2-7	TGCGCCAGCAACCAAGGGACAGGGGTTGACGAGCAGTACTTC	CASNQGTGVDEQYF